The 9 T cell receptor beta chains reported below all come from one sample, sequenced in a study of control samples from healthy donors and cancer patients. The assay was immunoSEQ multiplex PCR, and TCRdb's table has in-frame clones only and misses some. The sample has about 270,000 clones; over 70% are singletons. Sequenced input: PBMCs. These receptors were collected from a woman aged 60-75 years with lung cancer.

This clone was recorded only once. CDR3 DNA: TGTGCCAGCAGTCGTTCCGGGACAGGCTACAATGAGCAGTTCTTC. Translating it yields CASSRSGTGYNEQFF. The chain joins TRBV27 to TRBJ2-1; TRBD1 aligns across 8 bases. The CDR3 is 15 amino acids. Per germline, CDR1 MNHEY and CDR2 SMNVEV (reference sequence). Trimming at V came to 5 bases and at J to 3 bases, leaving 6 bases not matched to a gene.

This clone was seen just once. V usage is TRBV7-9 and J usage is TRBJ1-2, with a possible D match to TRBD1 (6 bases). The CDR3 is 15 amino acids. V lost 3 bases to trimming and J lost 0 bases, with 11 bases between them. The V gene's germline CDR1 is SEHNR and CDR2 FQNEAQ (reference sequence). CDR3: CASSLSGATNYGYTF. The CDR3 coding sequence is TGTGCCAGCAGCTTGTCAGGGGCAACTAACTATGGCTACACCTTC.

The V call is TRBV5-6, the J call TRBJ2-7, with D unclear. Germline loops: CDR1 SGHDT, CDR2 YYEEEE. The CDR3 spans 13 residues. Between the trimmed V and J ends, which lost 5 bases and 2 bases, there was a span of 11 bases. The CDR3 spells CASSPDGAYEQYF. The CDR3 DNA reads as TGTGCCAGCAGTCCCGACGGAGCCTACGAGCAGTACTTC.

The CDR3 nucleotides read TGTGCCAGCAGTGGGGGCATGACTAATCAGCCCCAGCATTTT. It translates to CASSGGMTNQPQHF. J is TRBJ1-5 and V is TRBV25-1; D may be TRBD1 (5 bases). The CDR3 has 14 residues. Trimming took off 4 bases at V and 4 bases at J, with 11 bases between the two ends. The V gene's germline CDR1 is MGHDK and CDR2 SYGVNS.

The CDR3 here is CASSLYLAYEQYF. The DNA of the CDR3 is TGTGCCAGCAGTTTGTACCTTGCCTACGAGCAGTACTTC. The chain couples TRBV12-3 or TRBV12-4 to TRBJ2-7; D not certain. With 3 bases removed from V and 2 bases from J, the gap between germline ends came to 8 bases. The CDR3 length is 13 residues.

The rearrangement joins TRBV25-1 to TRBJ1-1; D gene unclear. CDR1 is MGHDK, CDR2 SYGVNS, per germline. The V and J ends lost 3 bases and 0 bases respectively, with 11 bases between them. The CDR3 has 15 residues. The CDR3 coding sequence is TGTGCCAGCAGTGATGGGTTAGGGATGAACACTGAAGCTTTCTTT. Its protein product is CASSDGLGMNTEAFF.

The chain uses TRBV6-1 and TRBJ2-5; D call uncertain. The germline V gene encodes CDR1 MNHNS and CDR2 SASEGT. CDR3 length: 14 amino acids. The V and J ends lost 2 bases and 5 bases respectively, with 12 bases between them. DNA for the CDR3: TGTGCCAGCAGTGAATTGGGTGTACGGGAGACCCAGTACTTC. Protein: CASSELGVRETQYF.

The V call is TRBV6-2 or TRBV6-3, the J call TRBJ1-5, with D unclear. Between the trimmed V and J ends, which lost 5 bases and 7 bases, there was a span of 15 bases. CDR1 MNHEY and CDR2 SVGEGT come from the germline V gene. The CDR3 runs 14 residues. The CDR3 DNA sequence: TGTGCCAGCAGTCCGATCTACACGTGGCAGCCCCAGCATTTT. Protein product: CASSPIYTWQPQHF.

The rearrangement links TRBV7-9 to TRBJ1-4, with unresolved D. The CDR3 has 14 residues. The germline V gene has CDR1 SEHNR and CDR2 FQNEAQ (reference sequence). With 3 bases removed from V and 8 bases from J, the gap between germline ends came to 13 bases. In nucleotides, the CDR3 is TGTGCCAGCAGCTTGGTAGGGTCAGGCGAAAAACTGTTTTTT. Amino acid sequence: CASSLVGSGEKLFF.